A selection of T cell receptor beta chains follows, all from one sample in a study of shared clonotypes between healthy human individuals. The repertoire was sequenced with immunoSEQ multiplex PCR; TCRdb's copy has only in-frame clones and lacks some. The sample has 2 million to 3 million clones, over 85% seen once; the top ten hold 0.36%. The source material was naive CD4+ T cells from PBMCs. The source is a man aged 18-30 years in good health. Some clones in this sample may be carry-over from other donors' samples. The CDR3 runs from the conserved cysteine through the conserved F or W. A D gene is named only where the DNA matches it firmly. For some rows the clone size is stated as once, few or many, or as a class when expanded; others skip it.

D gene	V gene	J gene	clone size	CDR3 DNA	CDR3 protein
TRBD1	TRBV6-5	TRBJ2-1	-	TGTGCCAGCAGTTCGCGACAGGGAGATGAGCAGTTCTTC	CASSSRQGDEQFF
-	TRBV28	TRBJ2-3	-	TGTGCCAGCAGTTTATTGTTGAGAGGTGGATGGGGGGTTGGCACAGATACGCAGTATTTT	CASSLLLRGGWGVGTDTQYF
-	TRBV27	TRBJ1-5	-	TGTGCCAGCAGCCGCTGGATGGGTAGCAATCAGCCCCAGCATTTT	CASSRWMGSNQPQHF
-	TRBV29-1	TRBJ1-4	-	TGCAGCGTTGAGAGAGGGGGGGATGAAAAACTGTTTTTT	CSVERGGDEKLFF
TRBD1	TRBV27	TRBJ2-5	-	TGTGCCAGCATGTACAGGGGGAGATATATAACACAAGAGACCCAGTACTTC	CASMYRGRYITQETQYF
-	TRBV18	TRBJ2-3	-	TGTGCCAGCTCACCACCCGCTCCGGAAGGTACGCAGTATTTT	CASSPPAPEGTQYF
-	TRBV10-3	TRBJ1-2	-	TGTGCCATCAGCGGACATCTGGGGTATGGCTACACCTTC	CAISGHLGYGYTF
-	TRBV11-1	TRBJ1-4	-	TGTGCCAGCGGCAACGACAGTGGTGAAAAACTGTTTTTT	CASGNDSGEKLFF
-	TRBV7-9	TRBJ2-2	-	TGTGCCAGCAGCTTAGGTCAGAGGAACACCGGGGAGCTGTTTTTT	CASSLGQRNTGELFF
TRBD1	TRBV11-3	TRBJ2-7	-	TGTGCCAGCAGCTTGGGACAGGGAATATCCTACGAGCAGTACTTC	CASSLGQGISYEQYF
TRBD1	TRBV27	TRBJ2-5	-	TGTGCCAGCAGTCGCGGACAGGGACAAGAGACCCAGTACTTC	CASSRGQGQETQYF
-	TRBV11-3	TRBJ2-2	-	TGTGCCAGCAGCTTAGGGTTGGCCAACACCGGGGAGCTGTTTTTT	CASSLGLANTGELFF
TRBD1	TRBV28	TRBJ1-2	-	TGTGCCAGCAGTTCCACCGGACAGGGGCCTAACTATGGCTACACCTTC	CASSSTGQGPNYGYTF
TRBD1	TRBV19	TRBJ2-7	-	TGTGCCAGTAGGGACAGGGGGGTCTCCTACGAGCAGTACTTC	CASRDRGVSYEQYF
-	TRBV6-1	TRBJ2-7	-	TGTGCCAGCAGTGAATTCTTAAGCTCCTACGAGCAGTACTTC	CASSEFLSSYEQYF
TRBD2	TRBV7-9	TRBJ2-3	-	TGTGCCAGCAGCTTAGGTAGCGGGAGGGCCGGCACAGATACGCAGTATTTT	CASSLGSGRAGTDTQYF
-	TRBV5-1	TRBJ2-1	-	TGCGCCAGCAGCTTGTTCCCCAACAGGGTAGGGTACAATGAGCAGTTCTTC	CASSLFPNRVGYNEQFF
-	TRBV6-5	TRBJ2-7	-	TGTGCCAGCAGCCCCAGACAGACTAGCTCCTACGAGCAGTACTTC	CASSPRQTSSYEQYF
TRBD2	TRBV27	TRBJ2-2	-	TGTGCCAGCAGTTTTGGACTAGCGGGAGCGGGCACCGGGGAGCTGTTTTTT	CASSFGLAGAGTGELFF
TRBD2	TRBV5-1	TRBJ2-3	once	TGCGCCAGCAGAGAGCGCGGGGGAGCGGGGAACACAGATACGCAGTATTTT	CASRERGGAGNTDTQYF
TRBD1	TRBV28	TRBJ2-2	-	TGTGCCAGCAGCTCACAGGGGGACACCGGGGAGCTGTTTTTT	CASSSQGDTGELFF
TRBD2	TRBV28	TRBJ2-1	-	TGTGCCAGCGATCCCGGGACTAGCGGGAGGGATGGGCAGTTCTTC	CASDPGTSGRDGQFF
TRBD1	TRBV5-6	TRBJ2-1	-	TGTGCCAGCAGCTTGGAGTGGTCAGGACAGGGTTACAATGAGCAGTTCTTC	CASSLEWSGQGYNEQFF
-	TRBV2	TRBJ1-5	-	TGTGCCAGCAGTGATGAGGACAATCAGCCCCAGCATTTT	CASSDEDNQPQHF
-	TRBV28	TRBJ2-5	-	TGTGCCAGCAGTTTCCGGGACCCCGTGGGGGCCCAGTACTTC	CASSFRDPVGAQYF
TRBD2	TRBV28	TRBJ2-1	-	TGTGCCAGCAGTTTATGGGGACTAGCGAGATCCTCAAGCTCCTACAATGAGCAGTTCTTC	CASSLWGLARSSSSYNEQFF
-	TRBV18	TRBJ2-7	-	TGTGCCAGCTCACCCTATAAGGCAGCGGCCGCCCCCCACGAGCAGTACTTC	CASSPYKAAAAPHEQYF
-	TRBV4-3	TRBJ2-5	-	TGCGCCAGCAGCCAATGGGGTTTGGGCGAGACCCAGTACTTC	CASSQWGLGETQYF
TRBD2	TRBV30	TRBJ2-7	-	TGTGCCTGGAGTGTAGGGTCTAGCGGGAGGTTCCTCCCCTACGAGCAGTACTTC	CAWSVGSSGRFLPYEQYF
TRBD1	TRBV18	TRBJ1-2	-	TGTGCCAGCTCAATAACGGGACAGGGCAACTATGGCTACACCTTC	CASSITGQGNYGYTF
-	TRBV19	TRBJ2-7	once	TGTGCCAGTAGTCCCCAGGGACTTACCTACGAGCAGTACTTC	CASSPQGLTYEQYF
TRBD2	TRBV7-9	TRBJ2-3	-	TGTGCCAGCAGCTTAGAAGGAGGACTAGCGGGATATAGAACAGATACGCAGTATTTT	CASSLEGGLAGYRTDTQYF
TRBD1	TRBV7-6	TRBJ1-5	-	TGTGCCAGCAGCTTCGCCGTCCGGGACAGGGGGAGCAATCAGCCCCAGCATTTT	CASSFAVRDRGSNQPQHF
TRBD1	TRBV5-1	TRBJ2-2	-	TGCGCCACACACTTACAGGGGGCGGACACCGGGGAGCTGTTTTTT	CATHLQGADTGELFF
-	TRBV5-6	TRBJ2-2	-	TGTGCCAGCAGCTTGCTTGCCAGGCCGGACACCGGGGAGCTGTTTTTT	CASSLLARPDTGELFF
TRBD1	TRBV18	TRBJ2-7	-	TGTGCCAGCTCACAAGGGACAGACCCCTCCTACGAGCAGTACTTC	CASSQGTDPSYEQYF
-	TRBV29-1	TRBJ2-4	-	TGCAGCGTTGCTGGGGGGGCCAGTGAAAACATTCAGTACTTC	CSVAGGASENIQYF